These T cell receptor beta chains were read from a single sample in a study of OX40 agonist ivuxolimab in advanced cancers. Produced via immunoSEQ multiplex PCR; TCRdb's table is partial and in-frame only. In the table there are approximately 130,000 clones, about 93% of which are singletons. The sequencing used CD4+ or CD8+ T cells sorted from blood, collected in a trial of the OX40 agonist ivuxolimab. These TCRs come from an adult with an advanced solid tumor such as melanoma, head and neck, liver or kidney cancer. Each CDR3 is given with its conserved first and last residue. The order of the fields is D gene, clone size, V gene, CDR3 length, J gene, CDR3 protein, CDR3 DNA. The D gene is left open where the match is weak. Expanded clones are given a class, and other clones once, few, many or no size at all.

>.|.|TRBV5-1|17|TRBJ2-6
CASRFEGPSSGANVLTF
TGCGCCAGCAGATTTGAGGGCCCGAGCTCTGGGGCCAACGTCCTGACTTTC
>TRBD1|.|TRBV6-5|14|TRBJ1-1
CASTPLGDRAEAFF
TGTGCCAGCACACCACTTGGGGACAGGGCTGAAGCTTTCTTT
>.|.|TRBV6-5|15|TRBJ1-1
CASRTIRGGSTEAFF
TGTGCCAGCAGAACGATCAGGGGAGGGAGCACTGAAGCTTTCTTT
>TRBD2|.|TRBV10-3|15|TRBJ2-1
CAIRHDRLAGAGQFF
TGTGCCATCAGACACGACCGCCTAGCGGGGGCCGGGCAGTTCTTC
>.|.|TRBV6-5|13|TRBJ2-7
CASSYKGSYEQYF
TGTGCCAGCAGTTACAAGGGGAGCTACGAGCAGTACTTC
>TRBD1|.|TRBV6-5|16|TRBJ1-2
CASSYSTGTGEGGYTF
TGTGCCAGCAGTTACTCGACCGGGACAGGGGAAGGAGGCTACACCTTC
>.|.|TRBV4-2|13|TRBJ1-5
CASSAGHNQPQHF
TGTGCCAGCAGCGCAGGCCACAATCAGCCCCAGCATTTT
>TRBD1|.|TRBV5-1|16|TRBJ2-2
CASSGPGQTNTGELFF
TGCGCCAGCAGCGGACCGGGACAGACGAACACCGGGGAGCTGTTTTTT
>.|.|TRBV18|13|TRBJ2-3
CASSRSEADTQYF
TGTGCCAGCTCACGATCTGAAGCAGATACGCAGTATTTT
>.|.|TRBV6-1|14|TRBJ1-5
CASSEPLENQPQHF
TGTGCCAGCAGTGAACCCCTTGAGAATCAGCCCCAGCATTTT
>TRBD1|.|TRBV6-5|16|TRBJ1-6
CASSLQGVEDNSPLHF
TGTGCCAGCAGTTTACAGGGGGTTGAGGATAATTCACCCCTCCACTTT
>.|.|TRBV9|12|TRBJ1-2
CASSPDRNGYTF
TGTGCCAGCAGCCCGGACAGAAATGGCTACACCTTC
>.|.|TRBV28|13|TRBJ2-1
CASSINFYNEQFF
TGTGCCAGCAGTATTAATTTCTACAATGAGCAGTTCTTC
>TRBD2|.|TRBV4-2|18|TRBJ2-2
CASSQALGLATNTGELFF
TGTGCCAGCAGCCAAGCCCTAGGACTAGCGACCAACACCGGGGAGCTGTTTTTT
>TRBD2|.|TRBV28|15|TRBJ2-7
CASSLPGLGSYEQYF
TGTGCCAGCAGTTTACCGGGACTAGGGTCCTACGAGCAGTACTTC
>.|once|TRBV11-2|12|TRBJ2-1
CASSLASLGQFF
TGTGCCAGCAGCTTAGCTAGCCTGGGGCAGTTCTTC
>.|once|TRBV12-5|16|TRBJ2-5
CASGLMTQGSLGTQYF
TGTGCTAGTGGTTTGATGACCCAGGGGTCCCTAGGGACCCAGTACTTC
>.|.|TRBV6-5|14|TRBJ1-2
CASSLRGSNYGYTF
TGTGCCAGCAGTTTGCGGGGATCGAACTATGGCTACACCTTC
>TRBD2|.|TRBV5-4|15|TRBJ2-3
CASSLLSGGLDTQYF
TGTGCCAGCAGCTTGCTCAGCGGGGGTTTAGATACGCAGTATTTT
>.|.|TRBV7-9|13|TRBJ1-2
CASSLGTVYGYTF
TGTGCCAGCAGCTTAGGGACAGTCTATGGCTACACCTTC
>.|.|TRBV5-4|14|TRBJ1-3
CASSMGKAGNTIYF
TGTGCCAGCAGCATGGGGAAGGCTGGAAACACCATATATTTT
>.|.|TRBV7-9|18|TRBJ1-4
CASSLDSRPGPGREKLFF
TGTGCCAGCAGCTTAGACTCTCGGCCAGGGCCGGGGCGTGAAAAACTGTTTTTT
>TRBD1|.|TRBV4-3|14|TRBJ1-2
CASSLAGGDYGYTF
TGCGCCAGCAGTTTAGCAGGGGGGGACTATGGCTACACCTTC
>TRBD1|.|TRBV27|16|TRBJ1-2
CASSLNQGAGDYGYTF
TGTGCCAGCAGTCTAAACCAGGGGGCAGGGGACTATGGCTACACCTTC
>TRBD1|.|TRBV2|14|TRBJ1-1
CASSETGMNTEAFF
TGTGCCAGCAGTGAGACAGGGATGAACACTGAAGCTTTCTTT
>TRBD1|.|TRBV29-1|12|TRBJ1-2
CSFGTVNYGYTF
TGCAGCTTCGGGACAGTCAACTATGGCTACACCTTC
>.|.|TRBV7-9|14|TRBJ2-7
CASSWGTQTYEQYF
TGTGCCAGCAGCTGGGGAACCCAAACCTACGAGCAGTACTTC
>.|.|TRBV11-2|14|TRBJ2-7
CASSLVAGAYEQYF
TGTGCCAGCAGCTTAGTGGCAGGGGCCTACGAGCAGTACTTC
>.|.|TRBV7-9|12|TRBJ2-7
CASSSLSYEQYF
TGTGCCAGCAGCTCGCTCTCCTACGAGCAGTACTTC
>.|once|TRBV7-6|16|TRBJ2-3
CASSTDGGATPDTQYF
TGTGCCAGCAGCACCGATGGGGGGGCCACTCCAGATACGCAGTATTTT
>TRBD1|.|TRBV6-4|15|TRBJ2-3
CASKAGTGGTDTQYF
TGTGCCAGCAAGGCCGGGACAGGGGGCACAGATACGCAGTATTTT
>TRBD1|.|TRBV7-6|14|TRBJ1-2
CASSWGQRGYGYTF
TGTGCCAGCAGCTGGGGACAGCGGGGCTATGGCTACACCTTC
>TRBD1|.|TRBV19|14|TRBJ1-2
CASSTRQGLYGYTF
TGTGCCAGTAGTACCCGACAGGGGTTATATGGCTACACCTTC
>TRBD1|.|TRBV28|16|TRBJ1-5
CASRPRGQGRTQPQHF
TGTGCCAGCAGGCCAAGGGGACAGGGACGTACTCAGCCCCAGCATTTT
>.|.|TRBV5-1|14|TRBJ2-1
CASSLGQINNEQFF
TGCGCCAGCAGCTTGGGGCAAATAAACAATGAGCAGTTCTTC
>.|.|TRBV6-5|14|TRBJ1-2
CASTSREGDYGYTF
TGTGCCAGCACCAGTCGTGAGGGGGACTATGGCTACACCTTC
>.|.|TRBV27|14|TRBJ2-7
CASSTGLLFYEQYF
TGTGCCAGCAGCACGGGACTCCTGTTCTACGAGCAGTACTTC
>.|.|TRBV4-3|17|TRBJ2-5
CASSQDYRGVGGETQYF
TGCGCCAGCAGCCAAGATTACAGGGGAGTCGGGGGGGAGACCCAGTACTTC
>TRBD2|.|TRBV7-8|14|TRBJ2-1
CASSLWDYSNEQFF
TGTGCCAGCAGCTTATGGGACTATTCCAATGAGCAGTTCTTC
>TRBD2|.|TRBV4-3|14|TRBJ2-1
CASSPTSGFEEQFF
TGCGCCAGCAGCCCCACTAGCGGGTTCGAGGAGCAGTTCTTC
>.|once|TRBV10-1|13|TRBJ1-2
CASSAGFNYGYTF
TGCGCCAGCAGTGCAGGGTTTAACTATGGCTACACCTTC
>TRBD1|.|TRBV9|15|TRBJ1-4
CASSGSRTGREKLFF
TGTGCCAGCAGCGGGTCGAGGACAGGGAGGGAAAAACTGTTTTTT
>.|.|TRBV29-1|13|TRBJ1-2
CSLVAGIREGYTF
TGCAGCCTCGTGGCAGGGATTAGGGAGGGCTACACCTTC
>TRBD1|.|TRBV9|16|TRBJ1-3
CASSVTGGQPGNTIYF
TGTGCCAGCAGCGTAACAGGGGGTCAACCTGGAAACACCATATATTTT